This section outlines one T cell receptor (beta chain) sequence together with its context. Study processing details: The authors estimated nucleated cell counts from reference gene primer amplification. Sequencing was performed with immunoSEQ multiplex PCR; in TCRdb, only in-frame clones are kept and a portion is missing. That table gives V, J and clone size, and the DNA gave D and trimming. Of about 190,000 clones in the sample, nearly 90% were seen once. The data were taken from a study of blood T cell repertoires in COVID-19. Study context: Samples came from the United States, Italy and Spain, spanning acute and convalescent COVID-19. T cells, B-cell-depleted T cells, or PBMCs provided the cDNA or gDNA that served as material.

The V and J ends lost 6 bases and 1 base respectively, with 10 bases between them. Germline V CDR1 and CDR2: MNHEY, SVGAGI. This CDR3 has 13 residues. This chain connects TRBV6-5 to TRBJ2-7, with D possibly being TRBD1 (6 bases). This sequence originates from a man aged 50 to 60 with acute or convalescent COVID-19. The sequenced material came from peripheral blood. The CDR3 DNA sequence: TGTGCCAGCAGCCCAACAGGGTCCTACGAGCAGTACTTC. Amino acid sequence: CASSPTGSYEQYF.